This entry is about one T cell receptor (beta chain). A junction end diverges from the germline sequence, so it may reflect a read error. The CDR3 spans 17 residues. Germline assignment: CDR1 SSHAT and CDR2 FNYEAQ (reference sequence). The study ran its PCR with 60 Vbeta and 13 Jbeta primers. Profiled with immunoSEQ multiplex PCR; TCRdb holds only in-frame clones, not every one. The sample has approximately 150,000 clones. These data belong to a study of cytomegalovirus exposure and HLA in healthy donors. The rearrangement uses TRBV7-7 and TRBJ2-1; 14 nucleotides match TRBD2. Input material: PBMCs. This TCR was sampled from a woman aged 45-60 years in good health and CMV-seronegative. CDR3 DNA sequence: TGTGCTAGCAGTTCCATTCCGGGACTAGCGGGGGTCAATGAGCAGTTCTTC. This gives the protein CASSSIPGLAGVNEQFF.